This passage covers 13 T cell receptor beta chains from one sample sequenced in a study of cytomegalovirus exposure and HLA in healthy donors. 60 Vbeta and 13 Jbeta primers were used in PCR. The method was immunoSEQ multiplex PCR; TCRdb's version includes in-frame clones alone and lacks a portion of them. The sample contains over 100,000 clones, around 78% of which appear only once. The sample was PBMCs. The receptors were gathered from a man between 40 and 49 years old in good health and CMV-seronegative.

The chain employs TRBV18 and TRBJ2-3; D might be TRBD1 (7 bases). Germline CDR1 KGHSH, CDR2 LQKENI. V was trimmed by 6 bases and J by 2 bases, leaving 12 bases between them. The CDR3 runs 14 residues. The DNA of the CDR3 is TGTGCCAGCTCCCAGGGGGGCGTCACAGATACGCAGTATTTT. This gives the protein CASSQGGVTDTQYF.

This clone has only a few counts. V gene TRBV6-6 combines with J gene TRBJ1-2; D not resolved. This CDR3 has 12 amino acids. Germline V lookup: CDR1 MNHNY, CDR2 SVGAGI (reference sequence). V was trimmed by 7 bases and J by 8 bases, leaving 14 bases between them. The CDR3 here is CASTSTSGGYTF. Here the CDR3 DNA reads TGTGCCAGCACCTCGACATCAGGAGGCTACACCTTC.

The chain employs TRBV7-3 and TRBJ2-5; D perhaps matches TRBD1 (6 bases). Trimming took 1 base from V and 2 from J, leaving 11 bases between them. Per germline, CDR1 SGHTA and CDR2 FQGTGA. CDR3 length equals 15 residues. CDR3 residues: CASSLRRTDQETQYF. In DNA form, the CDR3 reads TGTGCCAGCAGCTTAAGACGGACAGATCAAGAGACCCAGTACTTC. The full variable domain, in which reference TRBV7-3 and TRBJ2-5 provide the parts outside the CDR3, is GAGVSQTPSNKVTEKGKYVELRCDPISGHTALYWYRQSLGQGPEFLIYFQGTGAADDSGLPNDRFFAVRPEGSVSTLKIQRTERGDSAVYLCASSLRRTDQETQYFGPGTRLLVL.

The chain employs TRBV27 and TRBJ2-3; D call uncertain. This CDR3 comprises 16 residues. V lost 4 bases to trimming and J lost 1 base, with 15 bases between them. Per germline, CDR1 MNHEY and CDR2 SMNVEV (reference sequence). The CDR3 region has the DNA TGTGCCAGCAGTTCCCTGACTGGCCTACGCACAGATACGCAGTATTTT. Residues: CASSSLTGLRTDTQYF.

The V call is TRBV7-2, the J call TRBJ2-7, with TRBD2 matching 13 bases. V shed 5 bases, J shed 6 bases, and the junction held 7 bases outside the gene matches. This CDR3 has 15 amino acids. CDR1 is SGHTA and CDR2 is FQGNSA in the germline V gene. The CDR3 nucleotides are TGTGCCAGCAGCATCGGACTAGCGGGAGAGGGCGAGCAGTACTTC. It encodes CASSIGLAGEGEQYF.

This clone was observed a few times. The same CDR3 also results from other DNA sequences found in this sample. This CDR3 is CASSPGTGGGTDTQYF. The CDR3 coding sequence is TGTGCCAGCAGCCCCGGGACGGGGGGGGGCACAGATACGCAGTATTTT. The chain joins TRBV4-2 to TRBJ2-3; the match to TRBD2 covers 8 bases. Germline assignment: CDR1 LGHNA and CDR2 YNFKEQ. Trimming cost V 4 bases and J 1 base; bases outside gene matches: 7. CDR3 length equals 16 residues.

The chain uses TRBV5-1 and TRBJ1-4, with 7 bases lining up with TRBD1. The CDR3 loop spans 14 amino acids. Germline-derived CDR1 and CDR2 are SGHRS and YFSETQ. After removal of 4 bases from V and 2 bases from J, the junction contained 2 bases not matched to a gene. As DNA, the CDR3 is TGCGCCAGCAGCGTGGACAGGACTAATGAAAAACTGTTTTTT. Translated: CASSVDRTNEKLFF.

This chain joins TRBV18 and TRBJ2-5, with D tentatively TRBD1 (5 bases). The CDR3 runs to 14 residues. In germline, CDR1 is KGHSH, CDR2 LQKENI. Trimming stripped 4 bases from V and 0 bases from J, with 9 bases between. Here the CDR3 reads CASSRGRDQETQYF. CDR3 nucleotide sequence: TGTGCCAGCTCACGCGGCAGGGACCAAGAGACCCAGTACTTC.

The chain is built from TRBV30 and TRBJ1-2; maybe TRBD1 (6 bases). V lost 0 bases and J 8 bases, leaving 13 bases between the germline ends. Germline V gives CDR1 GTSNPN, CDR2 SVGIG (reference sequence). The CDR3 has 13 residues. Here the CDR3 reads CAWSVGSGDGYTF. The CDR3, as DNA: TGTGCCTGGAGTGTCGGATCAGGGGACGGCTACACCTTC.

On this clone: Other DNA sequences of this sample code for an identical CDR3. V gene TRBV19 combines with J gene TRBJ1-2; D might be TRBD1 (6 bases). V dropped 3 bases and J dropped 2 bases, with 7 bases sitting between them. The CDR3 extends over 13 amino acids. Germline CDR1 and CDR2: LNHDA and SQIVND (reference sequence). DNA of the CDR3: TGTGCCAGTAGTATGGGACAAAACTATGGCTACACCTTC. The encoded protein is CASSMGQNYGYTF.

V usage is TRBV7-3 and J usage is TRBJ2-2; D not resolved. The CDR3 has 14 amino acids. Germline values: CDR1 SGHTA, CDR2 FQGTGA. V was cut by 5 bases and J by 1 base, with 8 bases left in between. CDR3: CASSKRQNTGELFF. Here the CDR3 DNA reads TGTGCCAGCAGCAAAAGACAGAACACCGGGGAGCTGTTTTTT.

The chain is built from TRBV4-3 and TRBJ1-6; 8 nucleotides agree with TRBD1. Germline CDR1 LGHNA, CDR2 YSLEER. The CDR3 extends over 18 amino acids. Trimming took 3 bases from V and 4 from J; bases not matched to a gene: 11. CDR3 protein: CASSHDRTGSTYNSPLHF. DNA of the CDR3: TGCGCCAGCAGCCACGATCGGACAGGGTCAACTTATAATTCACCCCTCCACTTT.

CDR3 DNA: TGTGCCAGCAGCTTGGCAAGCACAGATACGCAGTATTTT. It is translated as CASSLASTDTQYF. The rearrangement uses TRBV5-5 and TRBJ2-3, with no clear D. Germline CDR1 SGHKS, CDR2 YYEKEE (reference sequence). The CDR3 consists of 13 residues. V was pared by 0 bases and J by 0 bases, with 2 bases between.